The next 12 T cell receptor beta chains were all read from a single sample in a study of STAT5B mutations in CD4+ large granular lymphocyte leukemia. Method: immunoSEQ multiplex PCR; TCRdb's copy keeps in-frame clones and lacks some. The sample shows about 48,000 clones, approximately 70% of them seen only once. The sample consisted of CD4+ T cells from blood buffy coats. Every receptor here comes from a human donor in good health.

The count of this clone is one. This sequence joins TRBV5-5 and TRBJ2-1; 7 bases align to TRBD2. J gave up 10 bases and V 2 bases, and 3 bases lay outside the gene matches. The CDR3 loop spans 12 amino acids. The germline V gene has CDR1 SGHKS and CDR2 YYEKEE (reference sequence). The CDR3 DNA follows: TGTGCCAGCAGCTTCAGCGGGGACGAGCAGTTCTTC. Translating it yields CASSFSGDEQFF.

Written as DNA, the CDR3 is TGTGCCAGCAGCGTAGTAGGGGCCCCGTTCACAGATACGCAGTATTTT. Residues: CASSVVGAPFTDTQYF. The chain uses TRBV9 and TRBJ2-3; D perhaps matches TRBD1 (5 bases). The CDR3 covers 16 residues. Germline CDR1 SGDLS, CDR2 YYNGEE. Trimming took 0 bases from V and 2 from J, leaving 13 bases between them.

This chain joins TRBV21-1 and TRBJ1-1; the D call in the table, TRBD1, was not verified against the DNA. TRBV21-1 is described as a pseudogene. The CDR3 is 16 residues long. CDR3 coding DNA: TGTGCCAGCAGCATGAGGAGAAGGGGAAGGAACACTGAAGCTTTCTTT. Residues: CASSMRRRGRNTEAFF.

The rearrangement joins TRBV5-1 to TRBJ1-1, with D unclear. CDR3 length equals 15 residues. CDR1 SGHRS and CDR2 YFSETQ come from the germline V gene. V lost 2 bases and J lost 4, with 15 bases in between. The DNA of the CDR3 is TGCGCCAGCAGCTTCGTGTCAGATGGACTCACTGAAGCTTTCTTT. Translated, it gives CASSFVSDGLTEAFF.

The chain links TRBV7-9 to TRBJ2-7; TRBD1 matches 12 bases. In germline, CDR1 is SEHNR, CDR2 FQNEAQ (reference sequence). The CDR3 has 16 amino acids. Losses at the gene ends were 5 bases for V and 3 bases for J; bases not matched to a gene: 8. The CDR3 region has the DNA TGTGCCAGCAGCCCCCTGGGACAGGGGGCTCTCTACGAGCAGTACTTC. This codes for CASSPLGQGALYEQYF. Full variable domain (outside the CDR3, taken from reference TRBV7-9 and TRBJ2-7): DTGVSQNPRHKITKRGQNVTFRCDPISEHNRLYWYRQTLGQGPEFLTYFQNEAQLEKSRLLSDRFSAERPKGSFSTLEIQRTEQGDSAMYLCASSPLGQGALYEQYFGPGTRLTVT.

The chain is built from TRBV4-2 and TRBJ1-3; possible D gene TRBD1, 6 bases. Between the trimmed V and J ends, which lost 2 bases and 4 bases, there was a span of 9 bases. The germline CDR1 and CDR2 sequences are LGHNA and YNFKEQ. The CDR3 contains 14 residues. As DNA, the CDR3 is TGTGCCAGCAGCCAATATGGACAGGGAAACACCATATATTTT. This codes for CASSQYGQGNTIYF.

The rearrangement joins TRBV6-4 to TRBJ2-3; the D gene could be TRBD1 or TRBD2 (5 bases each). Looked up from germline, CDR1 is MRHNA and CDR2 is SNTAGT. Trimming took 2 bases from V and 1 from J, leaving 10 bases between them. There are 15 residues in the CDR3. CDR3 sequence reads: CASSDGTARTDTQYF. The CDR3 DNA is TGTGCCAGCAGTGACGGGACCGCACGCACAGATACGCAGTATTTT.

V and J are TRBV27 and TRBJ1-2, with D perhaps TRBD1 (5 bases). V lost 2 bases and J lost 4, with 17 bases in between. Germline V gene sequence: CDR1 MNHEY, CDR2 SMNVEV (reference sequence). CDR3 length: 16 amino acids. CDR3 DNA sequence: TGTGCCAGCAGTTTACAACAGGCCGATGGGGGCTATGGCTACACCTTC. Its translation: CASSLQQADGGYGYTF.

The chain carries TRBV18 and TRBJ1-1; unclear D gene. V was pared by 3 bases and J by 1 base, with 9 bases between. Germline V gene data show CDR1 as KGHSH and CDR2 as LQKENI. The CDR3 consists of 14 residues. CDR3 sequence: CASSPQRGNTEAFF. In DNA form, the CDR3 reads TGTGCCAGCTCACCTCAGCGAGGGAACACTGAAGCTTTCTTT. The full variable domain, its missing parts supplied by reference TRBV18 and TRBJ1-1, is NAGVMQNPRHLVRRRGQEARLRCSPMKGHSHVYWYRQLPEEGLKFMVYLQKENIIDESGMPKERFSAEFPKEGPSILRIQQVVRGDSAAYFCASSPQRGNTEAFFGQGTRLTVV.

The CDR3 is CASRTMTGDSPLHF. CDR3 coding DNA: TGTGCCAGCAGAACCATGACAGGGGATTCACCCCTCCACTTT. This chain uses TRBV6-5 with TRBJ1-6; TRBD1 matches at 8 bases. Germline lookup yields CDR1 MNHEY and CDR2 SVGAGI. V shed 6 bases, J shed 8 bases, and the junction held 6 bases outside the gene matches. The CDR3 has 14 residues.

The chain joins TRBV5-4 to TRBJ2-5; D unresolved. Trimming took off 3 bases at V and 0 bases at J, with 9 bases between the two ends. There are 14 residues in the CDR3. CDR1 SGHNT and CDR2 YYREEE come from the germline V gene (reference sequence). The CDR3 reads CASSSTGYQETQYF. The CDR3 region has the DNA TGTGCCAGCAGCTCGACTGGGTACCAAGAGACCCAGTACTTC.

V gene TRBV9 combines with J gene TRBJ1-2; perhaps TRBD1 as D (5 bases). The V and J ends lost 3 bases and 8 bases respectively, with 32 bases between them. Germline V gene lookup returns CDR1 SGDLS and CDR2 YYNGEE. This CDR3 has 19 residues. CDR3 in amino acids: CASSAGIGLTARGLGGYTF. The CDR3 nucleotides are TGTGCCAGCAGCGCGGGGATCGGATTGACAGCTCGTGGGCTGGGAGGCTACACCTTC.